Here is one T cell receptor (beta chain) with its context. Its antigen is still unknown. cDNA prepared by RNA extraction and subsequent reverse transcription served as the template for sequencing. TCRdb's copy holds only in-frame clones and misses some; the assay was immunoSEQ multiplex PCR. The sample lists roughly 210,000 clones; 43% were seen once. This sample is part of a study of CD8+ T cells in alopecia areata. Notes on the study in general: Normal skin's resident alphabeta T cells are sequenced alongside lesional scalp T cells. Administration of tofacitinib significantly diminished scalp clonality and expanded CD8+ clones within the top 100.

V lost 1 base to trimming and J lost 7 bases, with 11 bases between them. The CDR3 is made up of 14 amino acids. From germline, CDR1 is SGHVS and CDR2 FNYEAQ. Treatment defined: oral pan-JAK inhibitor, 5-10 mg twice daily. This specimen consisted of CD4+ T cells sorted from blood, obtained between weeks 36 and 40, from a patient treated with tofacitinib. The clonotype comes from a human donor with alopecia areata. The V call is TRBV7-6, the J call TRBJ1-5; maybe TRBD1 (6 bases). This CDR3 is CASSLGGAVQPQHF. The CDR3, as DNA: TGTGCCAGCAGCTTAGGGGGGGCGGTGCAGCCCCAGCATTTT.